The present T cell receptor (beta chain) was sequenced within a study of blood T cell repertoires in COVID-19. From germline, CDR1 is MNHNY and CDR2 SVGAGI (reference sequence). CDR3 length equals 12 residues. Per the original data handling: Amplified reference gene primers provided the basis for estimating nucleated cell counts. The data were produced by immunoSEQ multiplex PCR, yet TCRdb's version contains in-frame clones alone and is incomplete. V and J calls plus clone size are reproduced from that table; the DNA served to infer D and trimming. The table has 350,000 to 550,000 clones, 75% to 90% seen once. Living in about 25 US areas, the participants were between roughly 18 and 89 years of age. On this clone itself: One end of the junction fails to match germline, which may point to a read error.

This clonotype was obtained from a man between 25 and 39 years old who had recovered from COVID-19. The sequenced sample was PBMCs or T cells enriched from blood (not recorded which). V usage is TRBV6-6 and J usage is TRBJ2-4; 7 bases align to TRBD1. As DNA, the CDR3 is TGTGCCAGCAGTCCACACCTGGGACAGCGTTTTTTC. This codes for CASSPHLGQRFF.